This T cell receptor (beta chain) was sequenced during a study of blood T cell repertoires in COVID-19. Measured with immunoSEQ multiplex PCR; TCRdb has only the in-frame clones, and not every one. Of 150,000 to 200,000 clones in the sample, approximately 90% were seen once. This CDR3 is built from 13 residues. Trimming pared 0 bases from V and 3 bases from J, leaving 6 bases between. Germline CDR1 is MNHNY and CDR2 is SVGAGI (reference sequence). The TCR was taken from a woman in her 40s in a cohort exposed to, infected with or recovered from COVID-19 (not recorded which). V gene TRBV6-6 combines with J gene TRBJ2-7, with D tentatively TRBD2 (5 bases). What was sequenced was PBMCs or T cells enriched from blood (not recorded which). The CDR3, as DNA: TGTGCCAGCAGTTACTCGAGGGACTACGAGCAGTACTTC. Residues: CASSYSRDYEQYF.